This TCR beta chain is drawn from a study of OX40 agonist ivuxolimab in advanced cancers. Study outcomes and limitations: The average count of expanded clones was higher among CD8+ T cells than among CD4+. It was not determined which antigens were specifically recognized by the peripheral T cells that had undergone clonal expansion.

The cohort excluded patients with autoimmune disease history or systemic immunosuppression. About this clone: Its cognate antigen is unknown.

Assay: immunoSEQ multiplex PCR; the TCRdb copy retains only in-frame clones and omits some. The sample yields 20,000 to 25,000 clones, over 70% seen once. The CDR3 length is 15 residues. Trimming shortened V by 2 bases and J by 0 bases, and 10 bases separated the two germline ends. In germline, CDR1 is SGHVS, CDR2 FNYEAQ. This clonotype was sampled from an adult with an advanced solid tumor such as melanoma, head and neck, liver or kidney cancer. The material sequenced was CD4+ or CD8+ T cells sorted from blood, taken in a trial of the OX40 agonist ivuxolimab. V gene TRBV7-6 combines with J gene TRBJ1-1, with unresolved D. CDR3 bases: TGTGCCAGCAGCTTAAGTCCGGGCATGAACACTGAAGCTTTCTTT. Its translation: CASSLSPGMNTEAFF.